These T cell receptor beta chains were read from a single sample in a study of metastatic and nonmetastatic thyroid tumors. TCRdb redid the clone calls on the PCR reads using MiXCR. Of around 15,000 clones in the sample, 23% were seen once. Sequenced material: adjacent normal tissue. Receptors originate from a female donor with papillary thyroid cancer or a benign thyroid nodule (not recorded which). Some clones in this sample may be carry-over from other donors' samples. Both conserved end residues are part of each CDR3. Each record gives: D gene, clone size, J gene, V gene, CDR3 DNA, CDR3 protein. The D gene is left open where the match is weak. A row's size may be missing; if present it is once, few, many or a size class.

D: .
size: many
J: TRBJ1-2
V: TRBV30
DNA: TGTGCCTGGAGCGCTGGGGGAGGTGGCTACACCTTC
CDR3: CAWSAGGGGYTF

D: .
size: few
J: TRBJ1-4
V: TRBV11-2
DNA: TGTGCCAGCAGCCACGGTCAAGGCTCGGAAAAACTGTTTTTT
CDR3: CASSHGQGSEKLFF

D: .
size: .
J: TRBJ1-5
V: TRBV5-5
DNA: TGTGCCAGCAGCGCGGGCAGCAGCAATCAGAGCCAGCATTTT
CDR3: CASSAGSSNQSQHF

D: .
size: medium-sized
J: TRBJ2-2
V: TRBV28
DNA: TGTGCCAGCAGTTTAACGAACACCGGGGAGCTGTTTTTT
CDR3: CASSLTNTGELFF

D: .
size: many
J: TRBJ1-3
V: TRBV2
DNA: TGTGCCAGCAGTGACTCAGGAGATGGAAACACCATATATTTT
CDR3: CASSDSGDGNTIYF

D: .
size: .
J: TRBJ1-2
V: TRBV7-8
DNA: TGTGCCAGCAGCTTAGCGGATTCTAACTATGGCTACACCTTC
CDR3: CASSLADSNYGYTF

D: .
size: .
J: TRBJ2-7
V: TRBV6-5
DNA: TGTGCCAGCAGTTACCCCGGGACGGGCTCCTCCTACGAGCAGTACTTC
CDR3: CASSYPGTGSSYEQYF

D: TRBD1
size: many
J: TRBJ1-1
V: TRBV5-6
DNA: TGTGCCAGCAGCTTGGCCGGACAGGGCGACTTCTACACTGAAGCTTTCTTT
CDR3: CASSLAGQGDFYTEAFF

D: TRBD2
size: many
J: TRBJ2-2
V: TRBV7-8
DNA: TGTGCCAGCAGCGTAGGGCGGGGGGGCCTGAACACCGGGGAGCTGTTTTTT
CDR3: CASSVGRGGLNTGELFF

D: .
size: many
J: TRBJ1-1
V: TRBV6-6
DNA: TGTGCCAGCAGTTACTCTGGGGGGGGTAACCCTGAAGCTTTCTTT
CDR3: CASSYSGGGNPEAFF

D: .
size: .
J: TRBJ1-2
V: TRBV16
DNA: TGTTCCAGCAGCGAGAGATCTGGGTATGGCTTCACCTTC
CDR3: CSSSERSGYGFTF

D: TRBD1
size: .
J: TRBJ2-1
V: TRBV7-9
DNA: TGTGCCAGCAGCTCCAAGTCGACAGGGAATGAGCAGTTCTTC
CDR3: CASSSKSTGNEQFF

D: .
size: .
J: TRBJ1-1
V: TRBV6-5
DNA: TGTGCCAGCAGATACCTGATGAACACTGAAGCTTTCTTT
CDR3: CASRYLMNTEAFF

D: .
size: many
J: TRBJ2-7
V: TRBV4-1
DNA: TGCGCCAGCAGCCAAGATTCGGCAGGAATAGGGATGGCCGAGCAGTACTTC
CDR3: CASSQDSAGIGMAEQYF

D: .
size: medium-sized
J: TRBJ2-6
V: TRBV2
DNA: TGTGCCAGCAGTGAAGTCCGCTCTGGGGCCAACGTCCTGACTTTC
CDR3: CASSEVRSGANVLTF

D: .
size: medium-sized
J: TRBJ2-1
V: TRBV12-3/TRBV12-4
DNA: TGTGCCAGCAGTCTAGGAGGATACAATGAGCAGTTCTTC
CDR3: CASSLGGYNEQFF

D: .
size: few
J: TRBJ2-7
V: TRBV6-1
DNA: TGTGCCAGCAGGTCGCGCGTTTACGATCAGTACTTC
CDR3: CASRSRVYDQYF

D: .
size: many
J: TRBJ1-5
V: TRBV2
DNA: TGTGCCAGCAGTGACAGCCATAGCAATCAGCCCCAGCATTTT
CDR3: CASSDSHSNQPQHF

D: .
size: many
J: TRBJ2-3
V: TRBV7-9
DNA: TGTGCCAGCAGCTTAGTAGGGGGACTCACAGATACGCAGTATTTT
CDR3: CASSLVGGLTDTQYF

D: TRBD2
size: many
J: TRBJ2-3
V: TRBV11-2
DNA: TGTGCCAGCAGCCGGGTGGGAGCGGGAGGGCCGTTAAATACGCAGTATTTT
CDR3: CASSRVGAGGPLNTQYF

D: .
size: many
J: TRBJ2-1
V: TRBV7-9
DNA: TGTGCCAGCAGCACCGGGACTGTGCAGTTCTTC
CDR3: CASSTGTVQFF

D: .
size: .
J: TRBJ1-6
V: TRBV2
DNA: TGTGCCAGCAGTGCCTCAACTCGGAATTCACCCCTCCACTTT
CDR3: CASSASTRNSPLHF

D: .
size: many
J: TRBJ2-5
V: TRBV5-4
DNA: TGTGCCAGCAGCTCGGTCGACGGACGGAGGGAGACCCAGTACTTC
CDR3: CASSSVDGRRETQYF

D: .
size: .
J: TRBJ2-7
V: TRBV24-1
DNA: TGTGCCACCAGTGCCCAGGGATACGAGCAGTACTTC
CDR3: CATSAQGYEQYF

D: .
size: many
J: TRBJ2-5
V: TRBV5-4
DNA: TGTGCCAGCAGCTTGGCGGCTAGAGAGGAGACCCAGTACTTC
CDR3: CASSLAAREETQYF

D: .
size: many
J: TRBJ2-3
V: TRBV19
DNA: TGTGCCAGTACGCGTCCCGGATCAGGGCGAACAGATACGCAGTATTTT
CDR3: CASTRPGSGRTDTQYF

D: TRBD1
size: .
J: TRBJ1-3
V: TRBV12-5
DNA: TGTGCTAGTGGTGAGACCCGAGGACAGGGGACGGGAAACACCATATATTTT
CDR3: CASGETRGQGTGNTIYF

D: .
size: .
J: TRBJ2-7
V: TRBV20-1
DNA: TGCAGTGCTAGGTGGGACCCAGCCTACGAGCAGTACTTC
CDR3: CSARWDPAYEQYF

D: .
size: medium-sized
J: TRBJ1-1
V: TRBV27
DNA: TGTGCCAGCAGTCTCATCACAGGGAAGAACACTGAAGCTTTCTTT
CDR3: CASSLITGKNTEAFF

D: TRBD2
size: many
J: TRBJ2-1
V: TRBV7-2
DNA: TGTGCCAGCAGCTTAAGGTCACCTAGCGGGGACAATGAGCAGTTCTTC
CDR3: CASSLRSPSGDNEQFF

D: .
size: many
J: TRBJ2-5
V: TRBV5-1
DNA: TGCGCCAGCAGCTTGGTTCAGGACCAAGAGACCCAGTACTTC
CDR3: CASSLVQDQETQYF

D: .
size: .
J: TRBJ1-2
V: TRBV28
DNA: TGTGCCAGCAGTTTGGGGTACTTTAGCGGCTACACCTTC
CDR3: CASSLGYFSGYTF

D: TRBD2
size: .
J: TRBJ2-1
V: TRBV6-6
DNA: TGTGCCAGCAGCTCCAGACTAGCGGGGGCCTACAATGAGCAGTTCTTC
CDR3: CASSSRLAGAYNEQFF

D: TRBD1
size: medium-sized
J: TRBJ1-2
V: TRBV10-3
DNA: TGTGCCATCAGTGAGTCGGGCTCTGGACAGGGCAACTATGGCTACACCTTC
CDR3: CAISESGSGQGNYGYTF

D: TRBD1
size: .
J: TRBJ1-2
V: TRBV19
DNA: TGTGCCAGTAGAGGGACAGGGAGGTATGGCTACACCTTC
CDR3: CASRGTGRYGYTF

D: .
size: .
J: TRBJ1-2
V: TRBV4-1
DNA: TGCGCCAGCAGCCAAGATTTGGGGGTCGCGTATGGCTACACCTTC
CDR3: CASSQDLGVAYGYTF

D: .
size: few
J: TRBJ2-7
V: TRBV12-3/TRBV12-4
DNA: TGTGCCAGCTCACCGGGGAACGAGCAGTACTTC
CDR3: CASSPGNEQYF

D: .
size: many
J: TRBJ2-3
V: TRBV9
DNA: TGTGCCAGCAGCGTATTTGCCGGCACAGATACGCAGTATTTT
CDR3: CASSVFAGTDTQYF

D: .
size: few
J: TRBJ2-3
V: TRBV12-3/TRBV12-4
DNA: TGTGCCAGCAGTCCGGGGAGGGGGGGCATAACAGATACGCAGTATTTT
CDR3: CASSPGRGGITDTQYF

D: .
size: many
J: TRBJ1-5
V: TRBV19
DNA: TGTGCCAGTAGTATAGATCGGTGGACATTTCAGCCCCAGCATTTT
CDR3: CASSIDRWTFQPQHF

D: .
size: few
J: TRBJ2-7
V: TRBV2
DNA: TGTGCCAGCACCGGCGAGGCCGAGCAGTACTTC
CDR3: CASTGEAEQYF

D: .
size: .
J: TRBJ2-7
V: TRBV6-2/TRBV6-3
DNA: TGTGCCAGGATGCACTTTGCCTACGAGCAGTACTTC
CDR3: CARMHFAYEQYF

D: TRBD1
size: few
J: TRBJ1-5
V: TRBV6-1
DNA: TGTGCCAGCAGTGGACAGGGGAATGGCAATCATCTCCACCATTTT
CDR3: CASSGQGNGNHLHHF

D: .
size: .
J: TRBJ2-3
V: TRBV25-1
DNA: TGTGCCAGCAGTACTAATTTAGTAAGGAGAACAGATACGCAGTATTTT
CDR3: CASSTNLVRRTDTQYF

D: TRBD1
size: medium-sized
J: TRBJ2-6
V: TRBV19
DNA: TGTGCCAGTAGGGACAGGCTCTCTGGGGCCAACGTCCTGACTTTC
CDR3: CASRDRLSGANVLTF

D: .
size: many
J: TRBJ2-3
V: TRBV7-6
DNA: TGTGCCAGCAGCCCCGACGGAACTAGCACAGATACGCAGTATTTT
CDR3: CASSPDGTSTDTQYF

D: TRBD2
size: many
J: TRBJ2-1
V: TRBV7-9
DNA: TGTGCCAGCAGTCACACTTCCCTAGCGGCCAAGAACAATGAGCAGTTCTTC
CDR3: CASSHTSLAAKNNEQFF

D: .
size: .
J: TRBJ1-2
V: TRBV6-4
DNA: TGTGCCAGCAGCAGAGGAGGGGGGTATGGCTACACCTTC
CDR3: CASSRGGGYGYTF

D: .
size: many
J: TRBJ2-6
V: TRBV5-1
DNA: TGCGCCAGCAGCTTGGATCCCAGGGAGATATCTGGGGCCAACGTCCTGACTTTC
CDR3: CASSLDPREISGANVLTF

D: TRBD2
size: .
J: TRBJ2-7
V: TRBV20-1
DNA: TGCAGTGCTAACTCCCCCGGCGGGGGCGGGGGGTACGAGCAGTACTTC
CDR3: CSANSPGGGGGYEQYF

D: .
size: .
J: TRBJ2-7
V: TRBV4-2
DNA: TGTGCCAGCCAGGAGGGGAAGGACTACGAGCAGTACTTC
CDR3: CASQEGKDYEQYF

D: .
size: .
J: TRBJ1-5
V: TRBV28
DNA: TGTGCCAGCAGCCAAGCCGGGTTCCAGCATTTT
CDR3: CASSQAGFQHF

D: TRBD2
size: medium-sized
J: TRBJ2-1
V: TRBV5-1
DNA: TGCGCCAGCAGCTACAGGACTAGCGGTTACAATGAGCAGTTCTTC
CDR3: CASSYRTSGYNEQFF

D: .
size: many
J: TRBJ2-7
V: TRBV7-6
DNA: TGTGCCAGCAGCCCACAGGAAGGGGACTACGAGCAGTACTTC
CDR3: CASSPQEGDYEQYF